This entry concerns a single T cell receptor beta chain. Its matching antigen is unknown. This specimen belongs to a study of T cells expressing NK-cell markers. As for the study in general: It was from sorted CD3+CD56+NKG2C+, CD3+CD56+NKG2C- and CD3+CD56-NKG2C+ T cells that TCR beta repertoires came. Just one sequenced donor of eight was HCMV-seronegative, while seven were seropositive. Findings and caveats of the study: For a handful of donors, these clonotypes were likewise the leading ones in the CD3+CD56-NKG2C+ fraction.

This CDR3 comprises 13 residues. The germline V gene has CDR1 LNHDA and CDR2 SQIVND (reference sequence). Synthesis of TCR beta cDNA relied on 5'RACE template switching carrying UMIs. TCRdb reanalyzed the 5' RACE reads, giving one entry per CDR3 protein sequence and no DNA. The repertoire table contains around 180,000 distinct CDR3 sequences. The receptor's source is a man aged 18-75 years in good health. The sample was blood T cells: a sorted CD56 or NKG2C T cell subset, CD4+ or CD8+ T cells, or bulk PBMC T cells (not recorded which). The rearrangement joins TRBV19 to TRBJ1-1. The CDR3 sequence is CASTSWEGTEAFF.